This TCR beta chain stems from a study of shared clonotypes between healthy human individuals. Broader study findings: The naive CD4 repertoires of several donors were compared, and approximately 5.3% of clonotypes were shared.

The CDR3 has 13 residues. V dropped 5 bases and J dropped 7 bases, with 11 bases sitting between them. In germline, CDR1 is SGHTA, CDR2 FQGNSA. Remarks on this clone: Its antigen remains unidentified.

Using immunoSEQ multiplex PCR, the repertoire was profiled, and TCRdb retains in-frame clones only, with some absent. This sample carries over a million clones, roughly 96% of them seen once, and the ten largest clones take approximately 1.1%. The authors divided CD4+ cells into CD45RA+ naive and CD45RA-negative memory subsets. The chain recombines TRBV7-2 with TRBJ2-2; D gene ambiguous. The TCR comes from a man aged 25-45 years in good health. Input material: naive CD4+ T cells sorted from blood. Sample subset: CD45RA+ positively selected. The CDR3 nucleotides read TGTGCCAGCAGCCTACAGCCGGGCGGGGAGCTGTTTTTT. Residues: CASSLQPGGELFF.